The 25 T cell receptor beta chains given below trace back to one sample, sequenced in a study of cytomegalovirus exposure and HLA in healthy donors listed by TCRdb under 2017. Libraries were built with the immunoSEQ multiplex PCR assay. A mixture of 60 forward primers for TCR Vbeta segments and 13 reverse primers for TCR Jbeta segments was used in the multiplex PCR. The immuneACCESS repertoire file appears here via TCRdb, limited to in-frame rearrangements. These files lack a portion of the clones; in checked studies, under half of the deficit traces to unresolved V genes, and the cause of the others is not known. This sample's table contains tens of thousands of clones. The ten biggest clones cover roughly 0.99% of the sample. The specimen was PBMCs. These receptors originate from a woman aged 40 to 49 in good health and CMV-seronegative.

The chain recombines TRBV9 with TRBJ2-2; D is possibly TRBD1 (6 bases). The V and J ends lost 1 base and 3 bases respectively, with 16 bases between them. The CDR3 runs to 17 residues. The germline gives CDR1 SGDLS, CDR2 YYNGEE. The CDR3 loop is CASSVWKTGIHTGELFF. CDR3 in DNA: TGTGCCAGCAGCGTATGGAAAACAGGGATTCACACCGGGGAGCTGTTTTTT.

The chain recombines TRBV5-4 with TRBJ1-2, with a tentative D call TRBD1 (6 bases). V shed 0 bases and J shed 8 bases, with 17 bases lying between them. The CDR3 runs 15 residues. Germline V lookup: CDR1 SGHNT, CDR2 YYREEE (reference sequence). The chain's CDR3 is CASSLARDKRGGYTF. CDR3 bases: TGTGCCAGCAGCTTGGCCCGGGACAAAAGGGGAGGCTACACCTTC.

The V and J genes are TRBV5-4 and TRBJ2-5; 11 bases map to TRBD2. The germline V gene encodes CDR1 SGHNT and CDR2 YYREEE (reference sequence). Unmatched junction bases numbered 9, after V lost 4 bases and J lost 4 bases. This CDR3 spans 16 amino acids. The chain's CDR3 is CASSPSGLAVGETQYF. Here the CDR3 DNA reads TGTGCCAGCAGCCCTTCGGGACTAGCGGTGGGAGAGACCCAGTACTTC.

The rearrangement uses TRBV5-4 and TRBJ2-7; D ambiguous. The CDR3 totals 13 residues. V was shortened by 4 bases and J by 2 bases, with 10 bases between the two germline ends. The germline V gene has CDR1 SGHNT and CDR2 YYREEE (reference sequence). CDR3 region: CASSMQVTYEQYF. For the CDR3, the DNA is TGTGCCAGCAGCATGCAGGTAACCTACGAGCAGTACTTC. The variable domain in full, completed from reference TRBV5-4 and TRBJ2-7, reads ETGVTQSPTHLIKTRGQQVTLRCSSQSGHNTVSWYQQALGQGPQFIFQYYREEENGRGNFPPRFSGLQFPNYSSELNVNALELDDSALYLCASSMQVTYEQYFGPGTRLTVT.

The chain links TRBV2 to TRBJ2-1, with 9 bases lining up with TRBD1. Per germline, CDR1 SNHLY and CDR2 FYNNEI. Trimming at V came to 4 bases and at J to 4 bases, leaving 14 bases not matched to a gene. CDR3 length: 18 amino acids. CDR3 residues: CASSAPLLVTGGYNEQFF. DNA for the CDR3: TGTGCCAGCAGTGCACCGCTACTAGTGACAGGGGGATACAATGAGCAGTTCTTC.

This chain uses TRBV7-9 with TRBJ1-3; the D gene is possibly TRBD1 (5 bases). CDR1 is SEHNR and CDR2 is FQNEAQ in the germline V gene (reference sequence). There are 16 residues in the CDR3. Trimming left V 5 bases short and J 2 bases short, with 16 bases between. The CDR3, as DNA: TGTGCCAGCAGCACCCGGACACGGATGACTGGAAACACCATATATTTT. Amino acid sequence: CASSTRTRMTGNTIYF.

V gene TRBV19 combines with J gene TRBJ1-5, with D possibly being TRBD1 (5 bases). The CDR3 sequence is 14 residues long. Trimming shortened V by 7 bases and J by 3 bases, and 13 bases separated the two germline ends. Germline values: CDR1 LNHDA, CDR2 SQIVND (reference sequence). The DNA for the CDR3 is TGTGCCAGTACCGTGGGGGGAATCAATCAGCCCCAGCATTTT. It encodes CASTVGGINQPQHF.

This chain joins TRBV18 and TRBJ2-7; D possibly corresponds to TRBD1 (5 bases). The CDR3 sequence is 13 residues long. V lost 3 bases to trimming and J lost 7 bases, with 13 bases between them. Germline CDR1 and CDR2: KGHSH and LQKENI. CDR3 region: CASSPSGLGEQYF. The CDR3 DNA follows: TGTGCCAGCTCACCGTCAGGGTTGGGGGAGCAGTACTTC.

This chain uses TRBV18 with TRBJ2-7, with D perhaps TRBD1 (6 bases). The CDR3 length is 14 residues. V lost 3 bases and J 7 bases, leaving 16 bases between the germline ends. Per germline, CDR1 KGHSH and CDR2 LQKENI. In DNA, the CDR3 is TGTGCCAGCTCACCTTCGGGACAACAACGAGAGCAGTACTTC. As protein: CASSPSGQQREQYF.

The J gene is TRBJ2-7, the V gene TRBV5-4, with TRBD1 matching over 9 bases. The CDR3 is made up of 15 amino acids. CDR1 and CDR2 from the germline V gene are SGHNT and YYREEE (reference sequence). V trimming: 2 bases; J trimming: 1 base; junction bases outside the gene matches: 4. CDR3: CASSLSGTGSYEQYF. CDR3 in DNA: TGTGCCAGCAGCTTATCCGGGACAGGGTCCTACGAGCAGTACTTC.

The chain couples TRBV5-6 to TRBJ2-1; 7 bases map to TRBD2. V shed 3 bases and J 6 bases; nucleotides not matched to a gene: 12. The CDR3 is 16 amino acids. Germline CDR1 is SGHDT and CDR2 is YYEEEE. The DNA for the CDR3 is TGTGCCAGCAGCTCGAACCGGGACTATTCAAGCAATGAGCAGTTCTTC. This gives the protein CASSSNRDYSSNEQFF.

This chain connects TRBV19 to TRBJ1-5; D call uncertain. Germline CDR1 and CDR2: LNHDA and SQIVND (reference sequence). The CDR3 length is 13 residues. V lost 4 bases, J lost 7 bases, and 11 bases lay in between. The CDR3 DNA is TGTGCCAGTAGTACGAGGGCTGAGCAGCCCCAGCATTTT. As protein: CASSTRAEQPQHF.

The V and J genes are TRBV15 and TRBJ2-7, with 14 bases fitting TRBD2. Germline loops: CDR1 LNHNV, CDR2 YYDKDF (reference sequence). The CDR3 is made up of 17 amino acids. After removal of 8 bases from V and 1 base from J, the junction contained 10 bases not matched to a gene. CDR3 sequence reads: CATGTSGRIVGSYEQYF. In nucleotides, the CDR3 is TGTGCCACCGGGACTAGCGGGAGAATCGTAGGGTCCTACGAGCAGTACTTC.

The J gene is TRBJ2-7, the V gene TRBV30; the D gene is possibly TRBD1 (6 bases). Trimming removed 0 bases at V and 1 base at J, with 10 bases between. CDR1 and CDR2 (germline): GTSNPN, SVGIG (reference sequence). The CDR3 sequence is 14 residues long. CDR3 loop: CAWSVYRESYEQYF. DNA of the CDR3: TGTGCCTGGAGTGTATACAGGGAATCCTACGAGCAGTACTTC. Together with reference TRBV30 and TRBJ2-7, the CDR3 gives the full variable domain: SQTIHQWPATLVQPVGSPLSLECTVEGTSNPNLYWYRQAAGRGLQLLFYSVGIGQISSEVPQNLSASRPQDRQFILSSKKLLLSDSGFYLCAWSVYRESYEQYFGPGTRLTVT.

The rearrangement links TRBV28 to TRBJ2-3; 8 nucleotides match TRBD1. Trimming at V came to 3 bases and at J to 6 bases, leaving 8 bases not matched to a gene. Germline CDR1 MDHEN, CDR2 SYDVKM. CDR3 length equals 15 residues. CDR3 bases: TGTGCCAGCAGTTTCCTGCAGGGGGCAGCGGATACGCAGTATTTT. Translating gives CASSFLQGAADTQYF. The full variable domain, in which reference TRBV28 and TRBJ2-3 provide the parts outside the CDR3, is DVKVTQSSRYLVKRTGEKVFLECVQDMDHENMFWYRQDPGLGLRLIYFSYDVKMKEKGDIPEGYSVSREKKERFSLILESASTNQTSMYLCASSFLQGAADTQYFGPGTRLTVL.

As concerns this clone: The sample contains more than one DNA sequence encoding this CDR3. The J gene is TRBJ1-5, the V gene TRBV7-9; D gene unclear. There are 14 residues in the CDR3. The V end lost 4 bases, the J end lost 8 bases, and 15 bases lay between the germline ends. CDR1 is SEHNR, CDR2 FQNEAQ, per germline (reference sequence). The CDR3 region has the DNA TGTGCCAGCAGCTCCGCAAAGAGCGATGAGCCCCAGCATTTT. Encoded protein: CASSSAKSDEPQHF.

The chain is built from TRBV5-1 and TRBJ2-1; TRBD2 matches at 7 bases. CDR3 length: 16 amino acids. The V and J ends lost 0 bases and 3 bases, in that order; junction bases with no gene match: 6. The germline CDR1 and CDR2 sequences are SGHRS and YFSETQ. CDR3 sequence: CASSLGREGYYNEQFF. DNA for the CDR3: TGCGCCAGCAGCTTGGGGAGGGAGGGATACTACAATGAGCAGTTCTTC.

CDR3 sequence reads: CASSYSTHGSYEQYF. CDR3 DNA: TGTGCCAGCAGTTACTCTACTCACGGCTCCTACGAGCAGTACTTC. The chain couples TRBV6-5 to TRBJ2-7; D is unresolved. The germline V gene has CDR1 MNHEY and CDR2 SVGAGI. The CDR3 covers 15 residues. Trimming cost V 0 bases and J 0 bases, with 9 bases left between them.

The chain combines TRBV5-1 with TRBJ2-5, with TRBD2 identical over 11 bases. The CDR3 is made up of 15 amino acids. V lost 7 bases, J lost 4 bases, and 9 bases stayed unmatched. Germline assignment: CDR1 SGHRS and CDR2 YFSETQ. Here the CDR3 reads CASRPGTSGLETQYF. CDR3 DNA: TGCGCCAGCCGCCCCGGGACTAGCGGATTAGAGACCCAGTACTTC.

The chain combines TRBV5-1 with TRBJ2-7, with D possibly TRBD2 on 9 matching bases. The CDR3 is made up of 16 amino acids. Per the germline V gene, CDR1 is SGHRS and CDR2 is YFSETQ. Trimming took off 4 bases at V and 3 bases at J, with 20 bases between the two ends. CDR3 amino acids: CASSAGGTGYFYEQYF. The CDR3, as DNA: TGCGCCAGCAGCGCGGGAGGGACAGGTTACTTCTACGAGCAGTACTTC.

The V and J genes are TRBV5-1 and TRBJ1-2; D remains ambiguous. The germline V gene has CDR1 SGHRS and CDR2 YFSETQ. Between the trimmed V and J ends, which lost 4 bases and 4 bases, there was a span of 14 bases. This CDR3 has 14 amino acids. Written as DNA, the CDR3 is TGCGCCAGCAGCCTGGGCGACGGGATCTATGGCTACACCTTC. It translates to CASSLGDGIYGYTF.

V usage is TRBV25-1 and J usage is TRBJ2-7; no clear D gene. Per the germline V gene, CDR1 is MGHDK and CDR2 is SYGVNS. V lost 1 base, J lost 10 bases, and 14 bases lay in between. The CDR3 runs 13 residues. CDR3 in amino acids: CASSESRAEVQYF. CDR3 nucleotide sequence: TGTGCCAGCAGTGAATCACGCGCAGAGGTCCAGTACTTC.

The CDR3 here is CASSLRVGGIYNEQFF. CDR3 DNA: TGTGCCAGCAGCCTTCGGGTGGGAGGGATTTACAATGAGCAGTTCTTC. The chain is built from TRBV27 and TRBJ2-1, with 7 bases lining up with TRBD2. CDR1 and CDR2 from the germline V gene are MNHEY and SMNVEV (reference sequence). The CDR3 is 16 residues long. Trimming took 6 bases from V and 4 from J; bases not matched to a gene: 12.

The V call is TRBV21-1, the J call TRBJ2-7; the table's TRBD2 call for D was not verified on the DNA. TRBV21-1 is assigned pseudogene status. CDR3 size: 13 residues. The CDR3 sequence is CASETSGSYEQYF. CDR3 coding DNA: TGTGCCAGCGAGACTAGCGGGAGTTACGAGCAGTACTTC.

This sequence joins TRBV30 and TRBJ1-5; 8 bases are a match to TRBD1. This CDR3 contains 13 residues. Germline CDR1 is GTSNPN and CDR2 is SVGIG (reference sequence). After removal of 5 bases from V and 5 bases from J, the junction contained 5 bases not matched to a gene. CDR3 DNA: TGTGCCTGGGCAGGGGGCGAAGATCAGCCCCAGCATTTT. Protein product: CAWAGGEDQPQHF.